This T cell receptor (beta chain) was sequenced during a study of T cells in Graves' hyperthyroidism and ophthalmopathy. Trimming left V 7 bases short and J 4 bases short, with 17 bases between. The CDR3 has 15 amino acids. Germline V gives CDR1 MNHNS, CDR2 SASEGT. RNA transcripts yielded amplified TCR beta CDR3 regions. Using the HTBI primer set, a first-round RT-PCR was run on the TCR CDR3. TCRdb re-analysed the multiplex PCR reads in MiXCR, keeping a single row per CDR3 protein. In the table there are 690,000 or so distinct CDR3 sequences, 18% of which are singletons. Notes on the study in general: The blood repertoire included most of the expanded thyroid clonotypes above 0.001.

Regarding this clonotype: Its antigen is unidentified.

J is TRBJ2-1 and V is TRBV6-1; D could derive from TRBD1 or TRBD2 (6 bases each). This sequence originates from a woman in her 50s with Graves' hyperthyroidism that later progressed to Graves' ophthalmopathy. Sequenced sample: blood. CDR3 sequence reads: CASKNVGGHYNEQFF. CDR3 DNA sequence: TGTGCCAGCAAAAACGTCGGGGGCCATTACAATGAGCAGTTCTTC.